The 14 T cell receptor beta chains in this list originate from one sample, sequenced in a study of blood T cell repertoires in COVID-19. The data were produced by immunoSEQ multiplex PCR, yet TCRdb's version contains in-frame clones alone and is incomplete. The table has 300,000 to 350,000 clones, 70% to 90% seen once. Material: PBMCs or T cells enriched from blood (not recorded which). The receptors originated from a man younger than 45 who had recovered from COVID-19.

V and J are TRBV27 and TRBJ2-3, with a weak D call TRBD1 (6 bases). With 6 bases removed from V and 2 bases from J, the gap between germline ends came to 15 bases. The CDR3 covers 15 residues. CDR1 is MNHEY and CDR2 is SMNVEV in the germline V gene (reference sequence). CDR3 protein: CASSLSRGFTDTQYF. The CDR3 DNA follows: TGTGCCAGCAGCCTCTCCAGGGGATTCACAGATACGCAGTATTTT.

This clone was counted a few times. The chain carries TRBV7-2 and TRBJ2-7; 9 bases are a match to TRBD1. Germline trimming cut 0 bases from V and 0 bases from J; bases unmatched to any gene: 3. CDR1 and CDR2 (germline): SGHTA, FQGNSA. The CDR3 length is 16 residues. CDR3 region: CASSLAEGQGSYEQYF. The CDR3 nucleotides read TGTGCCAGCAGCTTAGCGGAGGGACAGGGCTCCTACGAGCAGTACTTC.

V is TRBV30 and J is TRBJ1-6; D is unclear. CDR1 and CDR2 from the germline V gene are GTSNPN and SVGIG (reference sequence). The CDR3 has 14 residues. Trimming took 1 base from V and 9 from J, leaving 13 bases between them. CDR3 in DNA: TGTGCCTGGAGTGCTAGAAGTCGGGGTTCACCCCTCCACTTT. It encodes CAWSARSRGSPLHF.

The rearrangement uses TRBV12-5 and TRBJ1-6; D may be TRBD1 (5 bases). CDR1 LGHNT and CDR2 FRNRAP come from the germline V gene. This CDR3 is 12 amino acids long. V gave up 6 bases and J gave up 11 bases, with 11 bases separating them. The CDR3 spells CASGVDTTPLHF. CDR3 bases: TGTGCTAGTGGCGTGGACACAACACCCCTCCACTTT.

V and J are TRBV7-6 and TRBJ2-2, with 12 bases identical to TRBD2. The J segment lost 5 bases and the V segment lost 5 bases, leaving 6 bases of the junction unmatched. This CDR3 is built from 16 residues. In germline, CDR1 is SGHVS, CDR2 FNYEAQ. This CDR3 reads CASSRTSGTTTGELFF. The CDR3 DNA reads TGTGCCAGCAGCCGGACTAGCGGGACAACGACCGGGGAGCTGTTTTTT.

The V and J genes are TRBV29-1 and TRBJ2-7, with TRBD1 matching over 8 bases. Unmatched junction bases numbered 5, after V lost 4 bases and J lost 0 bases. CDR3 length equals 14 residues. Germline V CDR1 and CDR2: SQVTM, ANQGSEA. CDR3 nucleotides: TGCAGCGTTGTCAGGGACAGGAACTCCTACGAGCAGTACTTC. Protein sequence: CSVVRDRNSYEQYF.

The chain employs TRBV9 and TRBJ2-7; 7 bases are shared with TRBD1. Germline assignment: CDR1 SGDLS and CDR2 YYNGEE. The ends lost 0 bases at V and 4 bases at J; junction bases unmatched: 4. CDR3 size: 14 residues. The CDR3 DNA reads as TGTGCCAGCAGCGTAGCAGGACAGGAGTACGAGCAGTACTTC. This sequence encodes CASSVAGQEYEQYF.

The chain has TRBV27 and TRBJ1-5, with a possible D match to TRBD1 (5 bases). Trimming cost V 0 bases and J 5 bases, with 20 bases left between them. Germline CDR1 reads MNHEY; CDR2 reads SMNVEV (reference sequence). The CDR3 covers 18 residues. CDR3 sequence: CASSLSYGPAQVYQPQHF. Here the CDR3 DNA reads TGTGCCAGCAGTTTATCGTATGGACCCGCACAGGTATATCAGCCCCAGCATTTT.

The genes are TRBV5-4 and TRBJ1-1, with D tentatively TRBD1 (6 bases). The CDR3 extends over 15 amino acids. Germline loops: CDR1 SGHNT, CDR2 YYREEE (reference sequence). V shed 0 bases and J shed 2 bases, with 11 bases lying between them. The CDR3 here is CASSLAGTLNTEAFF. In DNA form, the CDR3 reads TGTGCCAGCAGCTTGGCCGGGACACTAAACACTGAAGCTTTCTTT.

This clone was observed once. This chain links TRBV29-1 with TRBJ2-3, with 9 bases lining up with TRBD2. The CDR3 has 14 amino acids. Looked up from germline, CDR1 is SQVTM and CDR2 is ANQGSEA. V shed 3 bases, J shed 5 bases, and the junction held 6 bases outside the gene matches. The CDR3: CSVEAGGVGDTQYF. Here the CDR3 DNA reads TGCAGCGTTGAGGCGGGGGGGGTCGGAGATACGCAGTATTTT.

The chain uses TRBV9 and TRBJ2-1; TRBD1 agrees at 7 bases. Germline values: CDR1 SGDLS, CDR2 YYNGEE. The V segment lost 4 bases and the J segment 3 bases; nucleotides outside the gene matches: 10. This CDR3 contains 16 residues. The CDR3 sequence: CASSRTGHQGYNEQFF. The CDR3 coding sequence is TGTGCCAGCAGCAGGACAGGCCATCAGGGCTACAATGAGCAGTTCTTC.

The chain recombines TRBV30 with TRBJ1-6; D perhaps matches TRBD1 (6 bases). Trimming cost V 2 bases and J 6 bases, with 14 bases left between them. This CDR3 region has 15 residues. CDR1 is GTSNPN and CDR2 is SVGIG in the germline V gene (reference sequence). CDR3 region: CAWSPPGTPNSPLHF. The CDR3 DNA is TGTGCCTGGAGTCCCCCCGGGACACCTAATTCACCCCTCCACTTT.

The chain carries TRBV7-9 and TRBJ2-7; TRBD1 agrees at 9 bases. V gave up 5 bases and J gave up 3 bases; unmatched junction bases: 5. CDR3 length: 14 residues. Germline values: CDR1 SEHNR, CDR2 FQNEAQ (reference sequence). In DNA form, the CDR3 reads TGTGCCAGCAGCAGGACAGGGGCCGGCTACGAGCAGTACTTC. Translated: CASSRTGAGYEQYF.

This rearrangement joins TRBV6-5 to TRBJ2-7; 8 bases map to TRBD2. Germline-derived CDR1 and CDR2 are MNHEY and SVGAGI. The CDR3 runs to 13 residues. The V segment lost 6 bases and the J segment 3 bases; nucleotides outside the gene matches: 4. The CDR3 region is CASRPLAGYEQYF. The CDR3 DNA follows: TGTGCCAGCAGGCCCCTAGCGGGCTACGAGCAGTACTTC.